One and the same sample provided the 20 T cell receptor beta chains below, sequenced in a study of T cell responses to AZD1222 COVID-19 vaccine. TCRdb's table, derived via immunoSEQ multiplex PCR, lists solely in-frame clones and lacks some. In the table there are roughly 150,000 clones, about 92% of which are singletons. This material consisted of peripheral blood, taken on day 0 of AZD1222 vaccination. The receptors originated from an adult in good health.

This chain connects TRBV6-2 or TRBV6-3 to TRBJ2-2, with a weak D call TRBD1 (6 bases). The CDR3 has 15 amino acids. Germline V CDR1 and CDR2: MNHEY, SVGEGT. The V end lost 2 bases, the J end lost 3 bases, and 10 bases lay between the germline ends. The CDR3 spells CASSYGQGYTGELFF. The CDR3 DNA is TGTGCCAGCAGTTACGGGCAGGGGTACACCGGGGAGCTGTTTTTT.

The rearrangement uses TRBV7-9 and TRBJ2-1; D possibly corresponds to TRBD2 (7 bases). The CDR3 consists of 17 residues. The ends were cut back, 2 bases at V and 6 bases at J, with 20 bases in the middle. CDR1 SEHNR and CDR2 FQNEAQ come from the germline V gene (reference sequence). The CDR3 DNA is TGTGCCAGCAGCTTATCTAGGGGGGGAGGAGTGGGCAATGAGCAGTTCTTC. Amino acids: CASSLSRGGGVGNEQFF.

CDR3 nucleotide sequence: TGTGCCAGTAAAAATTCAGGGAGGGTGTGTTGGCAGTACTTC. Encoded protein: CASKNSGRVCWQYF. V and J are TRBV19 and TRBJ2-7, with 7 bases lining up with TRBD2. Germline values: CDR1 LNHDA, CDR2 SQIVND (reference sequence). V shed 7 bases and J 9 bases; nucleotides not matched to a gene: 15. This CDR3 has 14 residues.

V usage is TRBV4-3 and J usage is TRBJ2-2; D possibly corresponds to TRBD1 (8 bases). CDR1 and CDR2 from the germline V gene are LGHNA and YSLEER. Trimming pared 1 base from V and 5 bases from J, leaving 14 bases between. The CDR3 length is 16 residues. The CDR3 sequence: CASSQVGQGGTGELFF. In DNA, the CDR3 is TGCGCCAGCAGCCAAGTTGGACAGGGAGGGACCGGGGAGCTGTTTTTT.

This chain connects TRBV4-1 to TRBJ1-6, with a possible D match to TRBD1 (6 bases). The CDR3 has 16 residues. Germline CDR1 reads MGHRA; CDR2 reads YSYEKL. Trimming pared 4 bases from V and 9 bases from J, leaving 19 bases between. As DNA, the CDR3 is TGCGCCAGCAGCCTCCAAACAGGGATCCAAGGTTCACCCCTCCACTTT. Protein: CASSLQTGIQGSPLHF.

The chain recombines TRBV2 with TRBJ2-7; 8 bases are shared with TRBD1. The CDR3 has 14 residues. The V gene's germline CDR1 is SNHLY and CDR2 FYNNEI. V lost 4 bases, J lost 5 bases, and 7 bases stayed unmatched. CDR3 loop: CASSGRTGTNEQYF. The CDR3, as DNA: TGTGCCAGCAGTGGGAGGACAGGGACAAACGAGCAGTACTTC. The whole variable domain, remainder taken from reference TRBV2 and TRBJ2-7, is EPEVTQTPSHQVTQMGQEVILRCVPISNHLYFYWYRQILGQKVEFLVSFYNNEISEKSEIFDDQFSVERPDGSNFTLKIRSTKLEDSAMYFCASSGRTGTNEQYFGPGTRLTVT.

V is TRBV19 and J is TRBJ2-3; D is unresolved. This CDR3 comprises 14 residues. V lost 4 bases to trimming and J lost 2 bases, with 10 bases between them. The V gene's germline CDR1 is LNHDA and CDR2 SQIVND (reference sequence). Here the CDR3 reads CASSTDIDTDTQYF. In DNA form, the CDR3 reads TGTGCCAGTAGTACCGACATTGACACAGATACGCAGTATTTT.

V is TRBV7-2 and J is TRBJ2-7, with D unclear. CDR1 SGHTA and CDR2 FQGNSA come from the germline V gene. The V gene lost 4 bases and the J gene lost 2 bases, with 12 bases spanning the gap. The CDR3 totals 14 residues. The CDR3 DNA reads as TGTGCCAGCAGCTCAACCTGGCGCCCCTACGAGCAGTACTTC. This gives the protein CASSSTWRPYEQYF.

The gene calls are TRBV4-1 and TRBJ2-7; D uncertain. This CDR3 spans 13 amino acids. Trimming cost V 1 base and J 2 bases, with 6 bases left between them. CDR1 is MGHRA, CDR2 YSYEKL, per germline. The CDR3 bases are TGCGCCAGCAGCCAAGGGAGTACCTACGAGCAGTACTTC. This encodes CASSQGSTYEQYF.

The V and J genes are TRBV4-3 and TRBJ1-5; possible D gene TRBD1, 6 bases. Looked up from germline, CDR1 is LGHNA and CDR2 is YSLEER. Trimming cost V 3 bases and J 0 bases, with 9 bases left between them. This CDR3 has 15 residues. The CDR3 nucleotides read TGCGCCAGCAGCCATGTACAGGGTAGCAATCAGCCCCAGCATTTT. Its translation is CASSHVQGSNQPQHF.

This sequence joins TRBV9 and TRBJ2-7, with 9 bases that match TRBD2. With 0 bases clipped from V and 4 bases from J, the junction kept 5 bases outside the gene matches. The CDR3 extends over 15 amino acids. Germline CDR1 is SGDLS and CDR2 is YYNGEE. CDR3 sequence (DNA): TGTGCCAGCAGCGTAGGAGGACTAGCGCTATACGAGCAGTACTTC. This translates into CASSVGGLALYEQYF.

CDR3 nucleotides: TGTGCCAGCAGCTTAAAGGGGGGGCAGCCCCAGCATTTT. It yields the protein CASSLKGGQPQHF. This rearrangement joins TRBV7-3 to TRBJ1-5, with D tentatively TRBD1 (6 bases). In germline, CDR1 is SGHTA, CDR2 FQGTGA. The CDR3 contains 13 residues. V lost 1 base and J lost 7, with 8 bases in between.

The chain uses TRBV6-4 and TRBJ2-1; a weak D match, TRBD1 (7 bases). The germline V and J ends were trimmed by 0 bases and 4 bases, with 10 bases remaining between them. The CDR3 loop spans 15 amino acids. Germline V gene lookup returns CDR1 MRHNA and CDR2 SNTAGT. The CDR3 DNA sequence: TGTGCCAGCAGTGACTCGGAGGGGGCATACAATGAGCAGTTCTTC. Protein product: CASSDSEGAYNEQFF.

The rearrangement joins TRBV6-5 to TRBJ2-7; possible D gene TRBD2, 6 bases. This CDR3 spans 15 amino acids. V dropped 0 bases and J dropped 2 bases, with 11 bases sitting between them. From germline, CDR1 is MNHEY and CDR2 SVGAGI. The CDR3 DNA sequence: TGTGCCAGCAGTTACTCGGGGACTGCAGCCTACGAGCAGTACTTC. Translation: CASSYSGTAAYEQYF.

This clone was recorded once. The gene calls are TRBV10-3 and TRBJ1-5; D is possibly TRBD1 (6 bases). Between the trimmed V and J ends, which lost 3 bases and 7 bases, there was a span of 13 bases. This CDR3 spans 14 amino acids. Germline V gene data show CDR1 as ENHRY and CDR2 as SYGVKD. Here the CDR3 DNA reads TGTGCCATCAGTGATTCGTCAGGGACACAGCCCCAGCATTTT. It yields the protein CAISDSSGTQPQHF.

The genes are TRBV28 and TRBJ2-4; TRBD2 agrees at 7 bases. This CDR3 region has 16 residues. With V trimmed by 3 bases and J by 4 bases, 9 bases remained unmatched. Per germline, CDR1 MDHEN and CDR2 SYDVKM. Written as DNA, the CDR3 is TGTGCCAGCAGTTTTGCGGGAGTCAACGTGAAAAACATTCAGTACTTC. Protein: CASSFAGVNVKNIQYF. The whole variable domain, filled in from reference TRBV28 and TRBJ2-4, reads DVKVTQSSRYLVKRTGEKVFLECVQDMDHENMFWYRQDPGLGLRLIYFSYDVKMKEKGDIPEGYSVSREKKERFSLILESASTNQTSMYLCASSFAGVNVKNIQYFGAGTRLSVL.

Concerning this clone itself: Other DNA sequences within the sample encode an identical CDR3. This sequence joins TRBV7-9 and TRBJ2-3; 8 bases agree with TRBD1. CDR3 length equals 15 residues. Trimming at V came to 5 bases and at J to 1 base, leaving 5 bases not matched to a gene. Germline V gene data show CDR1 as SEHNR and CDR2 as FQNEAQ (reference sequence). The DNA of the CDR3 is TGTGCCAGCAGCCCCGACAGGGGTGGCACAGATACGCAGTATTTT. Its translation is CASSPDRGGTDTQYF.

J is TRBJ1-2 and V is TRBV4-2; a weak D match, TRBD1 (6 bases). The V end lost 4 bases, the J end lost 8 bases, and 20 bases lay between the germline ends. The germline V gene has CDR1 LGHNA and CDR2 YNFKEQ. The CDR3 has 15 amino acids. The CDR3 is CASSPEASRGWGYTF. The CDR3 DNA sequence: TGTGCCAGCAGCCCGGAAGCTAGCAGGGGTTGGGGCTACACCTTC.

This clone is a singleton in its sample. V is TRBV19 and J is TRBJ2-3, with 8 positions matching TRBD1. Trimming at V came to 2 bases and at J to 1 base, leaving 5 bases not matched to a gene. Germline CDR1 LNHDA, CDR2 SQIVND (reference sequence). The CDR3 covers 16 residues. CDR3 region: CASSIQGARRTDTQYF. CDR3 DNA sequence: TGTGCCAGTAGTATACAGGGGGCGCGACGCACAGATACGCAGTATTTT.

The CDR3 DNA reads as TGCGCCAGCAGCAAAGCCCCAGGGGGCGGTCAGCCCCAGCATTTT. It yields the protein CASSKAPGGGQPQHF. The chain is built from TRBV4-1 and TRBJ1-5; 8 bases agree with TRBD1. V lost 5 bases and J lost 6; bases outside the gene matches: 9. The CDR3 is made up of 15 amino acids. Germline V lookup: CDR1 MGHRA, CDR2 YSYEKL.